This T cell receptor beta chain was sequenced in a study of shared clonotypes between healthy human individuals. Across several immunoSEQ plates, the genomic DNA of each subset was split evenly. Only in-frame clones appear in the TCRdb table, and some are missing; sequencing was by immunoSEQ multiplex PCR. The sample contains 400,000 to 500,000 clones, about 80% of which appear only once. The trim removed 6 bases at V and 4 bases at J, leaving 12 bases unmatched. This CDR3 spans 16 amino acids. From germline, CDR1 is MDHEN and CDR2 SYDVKM. Adult donors, all healthy and HIV-negative, had no recent acute infections or vaccinations. Among the donors, all were Caucasian adults who lived in Nashville, Tennessee.

This sequence joins TRBV28 and TRBJ2-7, with 10 bases identical to TRBD2. The origin of this receptor is a woman aged 40 to 55 in good health. Some clones in this sample may be carry-over from other donors' samples. The sample comprised PBMCs. The CDR3 spells CASSPRSGRLFYEQYF. In nucleotides, the CDR3 is TGTGCCAGCAGCCCACGTAGCGGGAGGCTATTTTACGAGCAGTACTTC.